This entry lists 16 T cell receptor beta chains sequenced from one sample in a study of identifying expanded T cells in peripheral blood. The assay was immunoSEQ multiplex PCR, and TCRdb's table has in-frame clones only and misses some. This sample yields more than 75,000 clones, of which about 88% are seen a single time; about 3.9% belongs to the top ten. Sequencing was done on a sample of blood. The receptors shown here come from a person aged 18 to 70 in good health.

The chain couples TRBV6-1 to TRBJ2-5, with D possibly being TRBD1 (6 bases). The CDR3 has 16 residues. Germline CDR1 is MNHNS and CDR2 is SASEGT. The V end lost 3 bases, the J end lost 4 bases, and 18 bases lay between the germline ends. This CDR3 is CASSELVRQTGETQYF. The CDR3 DNA sequence: TGTGCCAGCAGTGAGTTGGTCAGACAGACAGGAGAGACCCAGTACTTC.

This sequence joins TRBV5-4 and TRBJ2-2; D is unresolved. Trimming took off 4 bases at V and 2 bases at J, with 12 bases between the two ends. The CDR3 totals 15 residues. Germline assignment: CDR1 SGHNT and CDR2 YYREEE (reference sequence). CDR3 protein: CASSHKTVNTGELFF. DNA for the CDR3: TGTGCCAGCAGCCATAAGACTGTAAACACCGGGGAGCTGTTTTTT.

V and J are TRBV5-1 and TRBJ2-1; TRBD2 agrees at 13 bases. Germline V gene lookup returns CDR1 SGHRS and CDR2 YFSETQ. The CDR3 loop spans 18 amino acids. Unmatched junction bases numbered 4, after V lost 1 base and J lost 0 bases. CDR3 sequence: CASSLRTSGSHSYNEQFF. In DNA form, the CDR3 reads TGCGCCAGCAGCTTGAGGACTAGCGGGAGCCACTCCTACAATGAGCAGTTCTTC. Full variable domain (remainder filled in from reference TRBV5-1 and TRBJ2-1): KAGVTQTPRYLIKTRGQQVTLSCSPISGHRSVSWYQQTPGQGLQFLFEYFSETQRNKGNFPGRFSGRQFSNSRSEMNVSTLELGDSALYLCASSLRTSGSHSYNEQFFGPGTRLTVL.

Only one count was recorded for this clone. The V gene is TRBV29-1, the J gene TRBJ1-2; 7 nucleotides match TRBD1. The CDR3 totals 12 residues. Trimming removed 3 bases from V and 8 bases from J; junction bases left unmatched: 6. In germline, CDR1 is SQVTM, CDR2 ANQGSEA. This CDR3 reads CSVEFGTDGYTF. In DNA, the CDR3 is TGCAGCGTTGAGTTTGGGACAGACGGCTACACCTTC.

DNA for the CDR3: TGTGCCTGGAGTGGCGACAGGTTGAGGGGGCAGTACTTC. Translation gives CAWSGDRLRGQYF. The chain recombines TRBV30 with TRBJ2-7; maybe TRBD1 (6 bases). V was pared by 1 base and J by 9 bases, with 16 bases between. Germline lookup yields CDR1 GTSNPN and CDR2 SVGIG (reference sequence). The CDR3 has 13 residues.

The chain is built from TRBV4-1 and TRBJ2-7, with D maybe TRBD2 (5 bases). The V end was cut by 3 bases, the J end by 1 base, with 19 bases between. The CDR3 is made up of 17 amino acids. CDR1 is MGHRA and CDR2 is YSYEKL in the germline V gene. The CDR3 DNA sequence: TGCGCCAGCAGCCATATATCAACTAGTGCGAAATCCTACGAGCAGTACTTC. Translation: CASSHISTSAKSYEQYF.

The chain employs TRBV6-5 and TRBJ1-2; TRBD1 matches 9 bases. Germline CDR1 MNHEY, CDR2 SVGAGI. V trimming: 0 bases; J trimming: 4 bases; junction bases outside the gene matches: 3. The CDR3 loop spans 15 amino acids. CDR3 protein: CASSYSSGQGYGYTF. Here the CDR3 DNA reads TGTGCCAGCAGTTACTCGTCGGGACAGGGCTATGGCTACACCTTC.

Only a few counts were recorded for this clone. The V call is TRBV13, the J call TRBJ2-7, with 11 nucleotides matching TRBD2. This CDR3 spans 14 amino acids. The germline gives CDR1 PRHDT, CDR2 FYEKMQ (reference sequence). V was clipped by 9 bases and J by 1 base; unmatched bases: 5. The CDR3 sequence: CASRTSGSSYEQYF. The CDR3 DNA sequence: TGTGCCAGTCGAACTAGCGGGAGTTCCTACGAGCAGTACTTC.

V gene TRBV15 combines with J gene TRBJ2-1; 7 bases map to TRBD1. Germline lookup yields CDR1 LNHNV and CDR2 YYDKDF (reference sequence). The junction had 11 bases not matched to a gene; V was cut back by 4 bases and J by 8 bases. CDR3 length: 15 residues. CDR3 nucleotides: TGTGCCACCAGCATGTCGGGACAGCTAAAGCATGAGCAGTTCTTC. This sequence encodes CATSMSGQLKHEQFF. Looking up the rest from reference TRBV15 and TRBJ2-1 gives the full variable domain: DAMVIQNPRYQVTQFGKPVTLSCSQTLNHNVMYWYQQKSSQAPKLLFHYYDKDFNNEADTPDNFQSRRPNTSFCFLDIRSPGLGDTAMYLCATSMSGQLKHEQFFGPGTRLTVL.

V usage is TRBV19 and J usage is TRBJ2-1, with D perhaps assigned TRBD1 or TRBD2 (6 bases each). V was pared by 5 bases and J by 1 base, with 15 bases between. There are 16 residues in the CDR3. The germline V gene encodes CDR1 LNHDA and CDR2 SQIVND (reference sequence). The CDR3 DNA reads as TGTGCCAGTAGTGGGGTCGGCGGGACATCCTACAATGAGCAGTTCTTC. Translating gives CASSGVGGTSYNEQFF.

The chain joins TRBV10-3 to TRBJ1-5, with D tentatively TRBD1 (5 bases). The V gene lost 0 bases and the J gene lost 0 bases, with 21 bases spanning the gap. CDR1 is ENHRY and CDR2 is SYGVKD in the germline V gene. This CDR3 has 20 residues. CDR3 in amino acids: CAISESNLAGPTPSNQPQHF. The CDR3 bases are TGTGCCATCAGTGAGTCGAATCTTGCGGGACCTACACCTAGCAATCAGCCCCAGCATTTT.

A few counts support this clone. V gene TRBV28 combines with J gene TRBJ1-6; 8 nucleotides match TRBD1. V shed 6 bases, J shed 7 bases, and the junction held 5 bases outside the gene matches. In germline, CDR1 is MDHEN, CDR2 SYDVKM. The CDR3 covers 14 residues. DNA of the CDR3: TGTGCCAGCAGACCTGGACAGGGAAATTCACCCCTCCACTTT. This codes for CASRPGQGNSPLHF.

This clone came up once. DNA for the CDR3: TGTGCCAGCAGTCTTGAGGGTTCTGGGGCCAACGTCCTGACTTTC. Translation: CASSLEGSGANVLTF. The chain couples TRBV6-1 to TRBJ2-6; weak D call: TRBD2 (5 bases). The ends were cut back, 5 bases at V and 1 base at J, with 9 bases in the middle. This CDR3 contains 15 residues. Germline assignment: CDR1 MNHNS and CDR2 SASEGT.

V usage is TRBV11-3 and J usage is TRBJ2-7; possibly TRBD2 for D (6 bases). Germline V gene sequence: CDR1 SGHNT, CDR2 YENEEA. Deletions cut 5 bases from V and 2 bases from J, with 16 bases between. This CDR3 has 15 residues. The CDR3 DNA reads as TGTGCCAGCAGCCTCCGGGGTAGCGGCCCCTACGAGCAGTACTTC. This gives the protein CASSLRGSGPYEQYF. Full variable domain (rest looked up from reference TRBV11-3 and TRBJ2-7): EAGVVQSPRYKIIEKKQPVAFWCNPISGHNTLYWYLQNLGQGPELLIRYENEEAVDDSQLPKDRFSAERLKGVDSTLKIQPAELGDSAVYLCASSLRGSGPYEQYFGPGTRLTVT.

The V call is TRBV12-2, the J call TRBJ1-4. TRBV12-2 constitutes a pseudogene. CDR3 length: 16 residues. CDR3 protein: CASRSRVSGGDEKLFF. The DNA of the CDR3 is TGTGCAAGTCGCTCACGGGTCAGTGGGGGAGATGAAAAACTGTTTTTT.

The chain employs TRBV7-9 and TRBJ2-7; the D gene is possibly TRBD1 (6 bases). Germline-derived CDR1 and CDR2 are SEHNR and FQNEAQ (reference sequence). The CDR3 consists of 12 residues. Trimming shortened V by 5 bases and J by 5 bases, and 10 bases separated the two germline ends. CDR3: CASSLGAHEQYF. The CDR3 bases are TGTGCCAGCAGCCTGGGGGCCCACGAGCAGTACTTC.